This paragraph covers one T cell receptor (beta chain) sequence. Its cognate antigen is unknown. Amplification of TCR beta CDR3 regions used RNA as the template. The primer set for the first-round RT-PCR of the TCR CDR3 was HTBI. In TCRdb, the multiplex PCR reads were re-called with MiXCR into one record per CDR3 protein. Seen here are more than 40,000 distinct CDR3 sequences, about half observed once, and the top ten hold 30% to 35%. Germline V CDR1 and CDR2: ENHRY, SYGVKD. This CDR3 region has 13 residues. The ends were cut back, 4 bases at V and 6 bases at J, with 12 bases in the middle. Hyperthyroidism of Graves' type that showed no ophthalmopathy progression within 18 months was stable. The study left out patients who had uncontrolled infection, other autoimmune disease, pregnancy or lactation. Diagnoses were established using clinical symptoms, serum thyroxine and TRAb, thyroid ultrasound and orbital computed tomography.

The sample is drawn from a study of T cells in Graves' hyperthyroidism and ophthalmopathy. Notes on the study in general: Most thyroid clonotypes expanded above 0.001 were also detected in blood.

This sequence was found in a woman aged 50 to 60 with Graves' hyperthyroidism. V and J are TRBV10-3 and TRBJ1-2, with D tentatively TRBD1 (5 bases). The sample was peripheral blood or thyroid tissue (not recorded which). In nucleotides, the CDR3 is TGTGCCATCAGTGCGCAGGGCACGCATGGCTACACCTTC. Its protein is CAISAQGTHGYTF.